Below, 32 T cell receptor beta chains from the same sample are listed, as sequenced in a study of blood T cell repertoires in COVID-19. Clones were read by immunoSEQ multiplex PCR, and TCRdb kept only the in-frame ones, dropping some. The sample has approximately 58,000 clones, 70% to 85% seen once; the top ten hold roughly 6%. Material for sequencing was peripheral blood. The receptor set was obtained from an older woman with acute or convalescent COVID-19.

V and J are TRBV5-1 and TRBJ1-2; 8 bases map to TRBD1. The V gene end was trimmed by 3 bases and the J gene end by 5 bases; junction bases not matched to a gene: 12. CDR1 is SGHRS and CDR2 is YFSETQ in the germline V gene. This CDR3 has 16 amino acids. The CDR3 reads CASSSPSKGQGYGYTF. CDR3 DNA: TGCGCCAGCAGCTCGCCTTCAAAAGGACAGGGTTATGGCTACACCTTC.

The chain carries TRBV6-5 and TRBJ2-1; 9 bases fit TRBD2. This CDR3 spans 15 amino acids. The V gene's germline CDR1 is MNHEY and CDR2 SVGAGI. V was clipped by 5 bases and J by 4 bases; unmatched bases: 6. For the CDR3, the DNA is TGTGCCAGCAGTCTAAGCGGGGGGTCTTACAATGAGCAGTTCTTC. Its translation is CASSLSGGSYNEQFF.

The chain recombines TRBV24-1 with TRBJ2-2; TRBD2 aligns across 10 bases. In germline, CDR1 is KGHDR, CDR2 SFDVKD. Trimming took 7 bases from V and 5 from J; bases not matched to a gene: 9. The CDR3 runs to 16 residues. The CDR3 coding sequence is TGTGCCACCAGCGGAGCGGGGGGGAGGTTGACCGGGGAGCTGTTTTTT. It specifies CATSGAGGRLTGELFF.

The chain joins TRBV5-1 to TRBJ1-4; D is ambiguous. Trimming stripped 0 bases from V and 0 bases from J, with 9 bases between. Per germline, CDR1 SGHRS and CDR2 YFSETQ. CDR3 length: 16 residues. CDR3: CASSLVPGTTNEKLFF. Written as DNA, the CDR3 is TGCGCCAGCAGCTTGGTTCCAGGCACAACTAATGAAAAACTGTTTTTT.

This clone was counted once. The chain has TRBV7-8 and TRBJ2-3; a possible D gene is TRBD1 (5 bases). The CDR3 consists of 15 residues. Trimming removed 7 bases at V and 0 bases at J, with 14 bases between. Per the germline V gene, CDR1 is SGHVS and CDR2 is FQNEAQ. CDR3 sequence (DNA): TGTGCCAGCACCATACGGACATATAGCACAGATACGCAGTATTTT. Translated: CASTIRTYSTDTQYF.

The V call is TRBV6-5, the J call TRBJ1-1; no clear D gene. CDR1 and CDR2 from the germline V gene are MNHEY and SVGAGI. With 8 bases removed from V and 1 base from J, the gap between germline ends came to 14 bases. The CDR3 spans 14 residues. In nucleotides, the CDR3 is TGTGCCAGCTTGCTCCAGAGGTCGAACACTGAAGCTTTCTTT. Translation gives CASLLQRSNTEAFF.

This clone is judged medium-sized. V is TRBV5-1 and J is TRBJ1-1; D possibly corresponds to TRBD1 (5 bases). Trimming removed 0 bases at V and 5 bases at J, with 11 bases between. From germline, CDR1 is SGHRS and CDR2 YFSETQ. The CDR3 has 14 amino acids. The CDR3 is CASSLGQKGTEAFF. Written as DNA, the CDR3 is TGCGCCAGCAGCTTGGGCCAGAAGGGGACTGAAGCTTTCTTT.

In nucleotides, the CDR3 is TGTGCCAGTAGTCATACAGCGAACACTGAAGCTTTCTTT. This translates into CASSHTANTEAFF. The genes are TRBV19 and TRBJ1-1; D unresolved. The CDR3 sequence is 13 residues long. CDR1 is LNHDA, CDR2 SQIVND, per germline (reference sequence). Trimming took off 5 bases at V and 1 base at J, with 8 bases between the two ends. Full variable domain (missing parts from reference TRBV19 and TRBJ1-1): DGGITQSPKYLFRKEGQNVTLSCEQNLNHDAMYWYRQDPGQGLRLIYYSQIVNDFQKGDIAEGYSVSREKKESFPLTVTSAQKNPTAFYLCASSHTANTEAFFGQGTRLTVV.

This clone was seen only a few times. J is TRBJ1-2 and V is TRBV6-5, with D possibly being TRBD1 (6 bases). Looked up from germline, CDR1 is MNHEY and CDR2 is SVGAGI. CDR3 length: 13 amino acids. With 8 bases removed from V and 6 bases from J, the gap between germline ends came to 16 bases. CDR3 protein: CASGEGEVDGYTF. The CDR3 nucleotides read TGTGCCAGCGGCGAGGGGGAAGTTGATGGCTACACCTTC.

This clone was picked up a small number of times. The rearrangement uses TRBV19 and TRBJ1-1; 7 positions agree with TRBD1. V lost 10 bases to trimming and J lost 2 bases; unmatched junction nucleotides: 10. CDR1 and CDR2 from the germline V gene are LNHDA and SQIVND (reference sequence). The CDR3 has 14 residues. The CDR3 nucleotides read TGTGCCACTTCACCCGGGACAGCTAACACTGAAGCTTTCTTT. Translation gives CATSPGTANTEAFF.

CDR3 nucleotides: TGTGCCAGCAGCCGGGGGGCCTCGGCGAGCTCTGGAAACACCATATATTTT. This sequence encodes CASSRGASASSGNTIYF. V usage is TRBV7-6 and J usage is TRBJ1-3, with D possibly TRBD1 on 6 matching bases. The ends were cut back, 5 bases at V and 0 bases at J, with 17 bases in the middle. CDR3 length: 17 amino acids. Germline loops: CDR1 SGHVS, CDR2 FNYEAQ.

This clone was seen a handful of times. The rearrangement links TRBV12-3 or TRBV12-4 to TRBJ1-2; TRBD1 matches 7 bases. J gave up 4 bases and V 6 bases, and 5 bases lay outside the gene matches. This CDR3 comprises 13 residues. The CDR3 region is CASSRQGPYGYTF. The CDR3 DNA reads TGTGCCAGCAGCCGACAGGGCCCCTATGGCTACACCTTC.

The J gene is TRBJ1-2, the V gene TRBV5-4, with a weak D call TRBD1 (5 bases). The CDR3 length is 15 residues. Germline values: CDR1 SGHNT, CDR2 YYREEE (reference sequence). Trimming removed 0 bases from V and 5 bases from J, with 14 bases in between. Written as DNA, the CDR3 is TGTGCCAGCAGCTTGGGGGGGGAAGGGGCGTATGGCTACACCTTC. Translated, it gives CASSLGGEGAYGYTF. Full variable domain (remainder filled in from reference TRBV5-4 and TRBJ1-2): ETGVTQSPTHLIKTRGQQVTLRCSSQSGHNTVSWYQQALGQGPQFIFQYYREEENGRGNFPPRFSGLQFPNYSSELNVNALELDDSALYLCASSLGGEGAYGYTFGSGTRLTVV.

V gene TRBV6-1 combines with J gene TRBJ1-3; a possible D gene is TRBD1 (5 bases). Germline assignment: CDR1 MNHNS and CDR2 SASEGT. The CDR3 covers 17 residues. Deletions cut 6 bases from V and 4 bases from J, with 22 bases between. The CDR3: CASSENASGLGGNTIYF. Written as DNA, the CDR3 is TGTGCCAGCAGCGAAAACGCGTCAGGGTTGGGGGGAAACACCATATATTTT.

V and J are TRBV2 and TRBJ1-5; TRBD1 matches at 9 bases. The germline CDR1 and CDR2 sequences are SNHLY and FYNNEI. This CDR3 has 16 amino acids. V lost 0 bases and J lost 7; bases outside the gene matches: 7. This chain's CDR3 is CASSEAPTGGGQPQHF. CDR3 coding DNA: TGTGCCAGCAGTGAAGCCCCGACAGGGGGAGGACAGCCCCAGCATTTT. The whole variable domain, remainder taken from reference TRBV2 and TRBJ1-5, is EPEVTQTPSHQVTQMGQEVILRCVPISNHLYFYWYRQILGQKVEFLVSFYNNEISEKSEIFDDQFSVERPDGSNFTLKIRSTKLEDSAMYFCASSEAPTGGGQPQHFGDGTRLSIL.

CDR3 in DNA: TGTGCCAGCAGCGCGCGACAGGGTCTTGGCTACACCTTC. Translated, it gives CASSARQGLGYTF. The rearrangement joins TRBV7-3 to TRBJ1-2, with 7 bases fitting TRBD1. This CDR3 comprises 13 residues. The germline gives CDR1 SGHTA, CDR2 FQGTGA. Losses at the gene ends were 5 bases for V and 7 bases for J; bases not matched to a gene: 7. The full variable domain, its missing parts supplied by reference TRBV7-3 and TRBJ1-2, is GAGVSQTPSNKVTEKGKYVELRCDPISGHTALYWYRQSLGQGPEFLIYFQGTGAADDSGLPNDRFFAVRPEGSVSTLKIQRTERGDSAVYLCASSARQGLGYTFGSGTRLTVV.

The chain employs TRBV27 and TRBJ2-3, with a weak D call TRBD2 (5 bases). V shed 5 bases and J shed 0 bases, with 9 bases lying between them. CDR3 length: 14 residues. CDR1 is MNHEY and CDR2 is SMNVEV in the germline V gene (reference sequence). This chain's CDR3 is CASSLWTSTDTQYF. The CDR3 coding sequence is TGTGCCAGCAGTCTTTGGACTAGCACAGATACGCAGTATTTT.

The gene calls are TRBV18 and TRBJ1-2, with 9 nucleotides matching TRBD1. Unmatched junction bases numbered 12, after V lost 1 base and J lost 3 bases. The germline V gene has CDR1 KGHSH and CDR2 LQKENI. The CDR3 spans 18 residues. The CDR3 DNA reads TGTGCCAGCTCACCACGACAGAGTACAGGGGGCGCAGACTATGGCTACACCTTC. It yields the protein CASSPRQSTGGADYGYTF.

The genes are TRBV10-2 and TRBJ1-5; D gene ambiguous. Germline V gene lookup returns CDR1 WSHSY and CDR2 SAAADI. The CDR3 consists of 16 residues. Trimming took 0 bases from V and 1 from J, leaving 10 bases between them. This chain's CDR3 is CASSESLGRSNQPQHF. The CDR3 DNA reads TGCGCCAGCAGTGAGTCATTGGGCAGAAGCAATCAGCCCCAGCATTTT.

The V and J genes are TRBV7-9 and TRBJ2-1; 10 bases are a match to TRBD1. J was trimmed by 7 bases and V by 5 bases; bases with no gene match: 11. The CDR3 covers 16 residues. Germline V lookup: CDR1 SEHNR, CDR2 FQNEAQ (reference sequence). This CDR3 is CASSASPGQGLNEQFF. In DNA form, the CDR3 reads TGTGCCAGCAGCGCGAGCCCGGGACAGGGGTTGAATGAGCAGTTCTTC.

This clone was observed once. The J gene is TRBJ1-2, the V gene TRBV27, with TRBD1 as a possible D gene (6 bases). The CDR3 loop spans 16 amino acids. V was pared by 4 bases and J by 0 bases, with 15 bases between. CDR1 MNHEY and CDR2 SMNVEV come from the germline V gene (reference sequence). The CDR3: CASSSLRDTTNYGYTF. The CDR3 DNA reads TGTGCCAGCAGTTCCCTCCGGGACACGACTAACTATGGCTACACCTTC.

This sequence joins TRBV19 and TRBJ1-1; no firm D call. From germline, CDR1 is LNHDA and CDR2 SQIVND (reference sequence). The CDR3 length is 13 residues. V was clipped by 5 bases and J by 1 base, with 8 bases between them. DNA of the CDR3: TGTGCCAGTAGTCCAAACAGGAACACTGAAGCTTTCTTT. It specifies CASSPNRNTEAFF.

Details on this clone: One junction end does not reproduce the germline sequence, and a read error may be involved. V is TRBV15 and J is TRBJ2-5; TRBD2 might be the D (6 bases). CDR1 LNHNV and CDR2 YYDKDF come from the germline V gene (reference sequence). CDR3 length: 12 residues. The CDR3 DNA reads TGTGCCACCAGCAGAGATTCCGGAGGGCCGAACTTC. It yields the protein CATSRDSGGPNF.

The CDR3 spells CASSSLGQGLNTEAFF. CDR3 sequence (DNA): TGTGCCAGCAGTTCCTTGGGGCAGGGGTTGAACACTGAAGCTTTCTTT. The V call is TRBV6-5, the J call TRBJ1-1; the D gene is possibly TRBD1 (6 bases). Germline values: CDR1 MNHEY, CDR2 SVGAGI. The length of the CDR3 is 16 residues. V was pared by 4 bases and J by 0 bases, with 15 bases between.

This chain joins TRBV11-2 and TRBJ1-2; D might be TRBD1 (6 bases). Trimming removed 0 bases from V and 0 bases from J, with 8 bases in between. In germline, CDR1 is SGHAT, CDR2 FQNNGV. The CDR3 extends over 15 amino acids. The CDR3 here is CASSLEGAANYGYTF. CDR3 sequence (DNA): TGTGCCAGCAGCTTAGAGGGGGCAGCTAACTATGGCTACACCTTC.

The V gene is TRBV14, the J gene TRBJ1-6; D gene ambiguous. Trimming cost V 4 bases and J 10 bases, with 14 bases left between them. CDR3 length: 14 amino acids. Germline CDR1 and CDR2: SGHDN and FVKESK. CDR3 region: CASSRKGRGSPLHF. The CDR3 DNA reads TGTGCCAGCAGCCGGAAGGGTAGAGGGTCACCCCTCCACTTT.

The rearrangement uses TRBV4-1 and TRBJ2-1, with D tentatively TRBD1 (6 bases). The V end lost 3 bases, the J end lost 0 bases, and 12 bases lay between the germline ends. Germline V gene data show CDR1 as MGHRA and CDR2 as YSYEKL. The CDR3 consists of 16 residues. In DNA form, the CDR3 reads TGCGCCAGCAGCCAGGATAGGGGGTTCTCCTACAATGAGCAGTTCTTC. Protein: CASSQDRGFSYNEQFF.

The CDR3 DNA follows: TGTGCCAGCAGTCCTAGGACAGGGGGGTACGAGCAGTACTTC. Protein sequence: CASSPRTGGYEQYF. The chain is built from TRBV28 and TRBJ2-7; 10 bases line up with TRBD1. The CDR3 has 14 amino acids. The V segment lost 5 bases and the J segment 4 bases; nucleotides outside the gene matches: 5. The germline V gene encodes CDR1 MDHEN and CDR2 SYDVKM.

The rearrangement uses TRBV4-1 and TRBJ2-3; TRBD2 agrees at 7 bases. Germline loops: CDR1 MGHRA, CDR2 YSYEKL. There are 18 residues in the CDR3. V lost 1 base to trimming and J lost 0 bases; unmatched junction nucleotides: 10. CDR3 in DNA: TGCGCCAGCAGCCAAGGATATAGAACAGCGGGGAGCACAGATACGCAGTATTTT. Translating it yields CASSQGYRTAGSTDTQYF.

The V call is TRBV6-5, the J call TRBJ1-1, with 7 bases lining up with TRBD1. The V segment lost 7 bases and the J segment 7 bases; nucleotides outside the gene matches: 3. The CDR3 length is 11 residues. Germline V gives CDR1 MNHEY, CDR2 SVGAGI. CDR3 protein: CASIRTGEAFF. In nucleotides, the CDR3 is TGTGCCAGCATCAGGACAGGTGAAGCTTTCTTT.

V is TRBV7-8 and J is TRBJ2-3; TRBD2 matches at 15 bases. This CDR3 comprises 18 residues. Trimming removed 4 bases from V and 1 base from J; junction bases left unmatched: 6. Germline CDR1 SGHVS, CDR2 FQNEAQ. The CDR3 nucleotides are TGTGCCAGCAGCTCTCTCCGGACTAGCGGGGGGGGCACAGATACGCAGTATTTT. It yields the protein CASSSLRTSGGGTDTQYF.

The chain recombines TRBV3-1 (or the pseudogene TRBV3-2) with TRBJ1-6, with a tentative D call TRBD1 (5 bases). V lost 4 bases and J 10 bases, leaving 14 bases between the germline ends. The CDR3 totals 14 residues. The germline V gene encodes CDR1 LGHDT and CDR2 YNNKEL (reference sequence). The CDR3 loop reads CASSLAQTGSPLHF. For the CDR3, the DNA is TGTGCCAGCAGCCTAGCACAAACAGGATCACCCCTCCACTTT.